This T cell receptor beta chain was captured in a study of shared clonotypes between healthy human individuals. A note on this clone: Its antigen is unknown. The same CDR3 can be traced to other DNA sequences in this sample.

Splitting of CD4+ cells produced CD45RA+ naive and CD45RA-negative memory subsets. Study findings and constraints: Exclusively blood specimens were collected; tissue repertoires likely differ. Around 5% of naive CD4 clonotypes were shared across several donors.

The repertoire was sequenced with immunoSEQ multiplex PCR; TCRdb's copy has only in-frame clones and lacks some. Counted here are roughly 2.6 million clones, around nine tenths occurring once; the ten biggest clones make up over 0.12%. The germline V gene encodes CDR1 SGHDT and CDR2 YYEEEE. There are 14 residues in the CDR3. Trimming removed 3 bases from V and 4 bases from J, with 14 bases in between. This chain links TRBV5-6 with TRBJ2-7; perhaps TRBD1 as D (6 bases). This TCR was recovered from a man between 18 and 29 years old in good health. Sample: naive CD4+ T cells sorted from blood. Subset reported: CD45RA+ positively selected. The CDR3: CASSSDRGQYEQYF. The CDR3 nucleotides read TGTGCCAGCAGCTCGGACAGAGGACAATACGAGCAGTACTTC.